This T cell receptor (beta chain) was found in a study of OX40 agonist ivuxolimab in advanced cancers. The overall study: Intravenous ivuxolimab was administered to patients every 2 weeks at 0.01 to 10 mg/kg.

Regarding the study as a whole: Among the lowest levels of clonal expansion were found in partial responders at 0.1-3.0 mg/kg. Part of the nonresponder group also had normalized T-cell clonal expansion that was low. On average, a greater number of expanded clones characterised CD8+ T cells relative to CD4+.

Concerning this clone: The target antigen is unknown.

Using immunoSEQ multiplex PCR, the repertoire was profiled, and TCRdb retains in-frame clones only, with some absent. The sample carries around 55,000 clones, approximately 80% recorded once. The clonotype was recovered from an adult with an advanced solid tumor such as melanoma, head and neck, liver or kidney cancer. This sample comprised CD4+ or CD8+ T cells sorted from blood, obtained in a trial of the OX40 agonist ivuxolimab.

This CDR3 reads CASSQQGGSYNEQFF. DNA for the CDR3: TGTGCCAGCTCACAACAGGGAGGCTCCTACAATGAGCAGTTCTTC. The chain recombines TRBV18 with TRBJ2-1; D is perhaps TRBD1 or TRBD2 (6 bases each). V was clipped by 4 bases and J by 0 bases, with 10 bases between them. The CDR3 loop spans 15 amino acids. Germline V gene lookup returns CDR1 KGHSH and CDR2 LQKENI.